These T cell receptor beta chains were read from a single sample in a study of monozygotic twins with inflammatory bowel disease. Following a re-call of the 5' RACE reads, TCRdb has one entry per CDR3 protein and lacks DNA. Reported are 160,000 or so distinct CDR3 sequences; the ten largest clones contain 2.4%. The specimen sequenced was blood. The receptor source for this set is a human donor with ulcerative colitis or Crohn's disease, or a healthy co-twin of an affected twin (not recorded which). Each CDR3 is given with its conserved first and last residue.

length: 14
V: TRBV20-1
J: TRBJ1-3
CDR3: CSAPLTGSGNTIYF

length: 17
V: TRBV5-1
J: TRBJ2-1
CDR3: CASSSTQGQAYVDEQFF

length: 13
V: TRBV10-2
J: TRBJ2-3
CDR3: CASRGLATDTQYF

length: 16
V: TRBV3-1
J: TRBJ1-2
CDR3: CASSQVLTGAYYGYTF

length: 15
V: TRBV28
J: TRBJ2-5
CDR3: CASTTVGQGFETQYF

length: 14
V: TRBV7-9
J: TRBJ1-2
CDR3: CASSQTGVDYGYTF

length: 13
V: TRBV7-3
J: TRBJ1-1
CDR3: CASSPNTNTEAFF

length: 13
V: TRBV7-2
J: TRBJ2-5
CDR3: CASSLGYQETQYF

length: 11
V: TRBV6-6
J: TRBJ1-4
CDR3: CASTSGEKLFF

length: 17
V: TRBV5-6
J: TRBJ2-1
CDR3: CASINLAGEGSYNEQFF

length: 14
V: TRBV28
J: TRBJ2-7
CDR3: CASSLTGTSYEQYF

length: 15
V: TRBV7-6
J: TRBJ1-6
CDR3: CASSPLPGRDSPLHF

length: 16
V: TRBV24-1
J: TRBJ2-3
CDR3: CATSDPGTGGMDTQYF

length: 14
V: TRBV5-6
J: TRBJ2-3
CDR3: CASSRDRGRDMQYF

length: 18
V: TRBV9
J: TRBJ2-1
CDR3: CASSIGVLGPPLYNEQFF

length: 16
V: TRBV7-3
J: TRBJ2-2
CDR3: CASSSLGPRGPGELFF

length: 14
V: TRBV6-6
J: TRBJ2-4
CDR3: CASKGPSGGGIQYF

length: 17
V: TRBV6-1
J: TRBJ1-5
CDR3: CASSEGDSPRVNQPQHF

length: 14
V: TRBV5-1
J: TRBJ1-1
CDR3: CASSLAGVGTEAFF

length: 13
V: TRBV5-5
J: TRBJ2-7
CDR3: CASSFGSAYEQYF

length: 14
V: TRBV10-3
J: TRBJ2-7
CDR3: CATGSASKLYEQYF

length: 20
V: TRBV11-2
J: TRBJ2-1
CDR3: CASSFLTGTSGESGYNEQFF

length: 15
V: TRBV7-2
J: TRBJ1-6
CDR3: CASSLATGMNSPLHF

length: 15
V: TRBV5-6
J: TRBJ1-4
CDR3: CASSSYRGTNEKLFF

length: 15
V: TRBV7-2
J: TRBJ2-3
CDR3: CASSTVAGSTDTQYF

length: 15
V: TRBV24-1
J: TRBJ1-1
CDR3: CATAGTGVGATEAFF

length: 13
V: TRBV3-1
J: TRBJ2-2
CDR3: CASTQVFSGELFF

length: 15
V: TRBV12-3/TRBV12-4
J: TRBJ2-2
CDR3: CASSLIRGGTGELFF

length: 15
V: TRBV5-6
J: TRBJ1-2
CDR3: CASSSPPQGYYGYTF

length: 16
V: TRBV4-1
J: TRBJ1-5
CDR3: CASSQATGVSNQPQHF

length: 14
V: TRBV30
J: TRBJ2-7
CDR3: CAWSVVQGLGEQYF

length: 12
V: TRBV7-9
J: TRBJ1-5
CDR3: CASSLGYQPQHF

length: 15
V: TRBV25-1
J: TRBJ2-1
CDR3: CASSVGYSSYNEQFF

length: 15
V: TRBV4-1
J: TRBJ2-5
CDR3: CASSQVARGTETQYF

length: 16
V: TRBV3-1
J: TRBJ1-1
CDR3: CASSPRFRVGGTEAFF

length: 14
V: TRBV5-1
J: TRBJ2-1
CDR3: CASSLWVGVNEQFF

length: 12
V: TRBV7-2
J: TRBJ1-5
CDR3: CASSFNNQPQHF

length: 14
V: TRBV9
J: TRBJ2-1
CDR3: CASSVEGADNEQFF

length: 13
V: TRBV5-1
J: TRBJ2-1
CDR3: CASTLDTYNEQFF

length: 13
V: TRBV7-9
J: TRBJ1-1
CDR3: CASSPTVPTEAFF

length: 14
V: TRBV7-2
J: TRBJ2-5
CDR3: CASSPPPYGETQYF

length: 15
V: TRBV7-2
J: TRBJ2-5
CDR3: CASSAFLAGEETQYF

length: 16
V: TRBV5-1
J: TRBJ2-3
CDR3: CASSLTSGRGQDTQYF